Presented here are 11 T cell receptor beta chains from one specimen sequenced in a study of T cell responses to AZD1222 COVID-19 vaccine. Produced via immunoSEQ multiplex PCR; TCRdb's table is partial and in-frame only. The sample records approximately 150,000 clones, 75% to 90% being singletons. The material was peripheral blood, obtained on day 0 of AZD1222 vaccination. The receptors were gathered from an adult in good health.

The CDR3 sequence is CASSYPGQGAGETQYF. The CDR3 coding sequence is TGTGCCAGCAGTTACCCGGGACAGGGGGCTGGGGAGACCCAGTACTTC. V and J are TRBV6-6 and TRBJ2-5, with 12 bases that match TRBD1. V lost 2 bases and J lost 5; bases outside the gene matches: 6. Germline V gene lookup returns CDR1 MNHNY and CDR2 SVGAGI (reference sequence). The CDR3 totals 16 residues.

This clone occurred once. V usage is TRBV19 and J usage is TRBJ2-3; 10 nucleotides agree with TRBD1. This CDR3 has 13 amino acids. V shed 4 bases and J 5 bases; nucleotides not matched to a gene: 0. CDR1 LNHDA and CDR2 SQIVND come from the germline V gene (reference sequence). This chain's CDR3 is CASSRDRGDTQYF. The DNA of the CDR3 is TGTGCCAGTAGTAGGGACAGGGGAGATACGCAGTATTTT.

The rearrangement links TRBV9 to TRBJ2-3, with 7 positions matching TRBD2. Unmatched junction bases numbered 8, after V lost 4 bases and J lost 3 bases. This CDR3 contains 15 residues. Germline V gene lookup returns CDR1 SGDLS and CDR2 YYNGEE. The chain's CDR3 is CASSLRGDGTDTQYF. The CDR3 DNA is TGTGCCAGCAGCCTTCGGGGGGATGGAACAGATACGCAGTATTTT.

The chain recombines TRBV19 with TRBJ1-4; TRBD1 matches 8 bases. With 5 bases clipped from V and 8 bases from J, the junction kept 7 bases outside the gene matches. In germline, CDR1 is LNHDA, CDR2 SQIVND (reference sequence). The length of the CDR3 is 14 residues. The CDR3 bases are TGTGCCAGTAGTCCAGGGGGCTTGACCGAAAAACTGTTTTTT. It codes for CASSPGGLTEKLFF. Filled out from reference TRBV19 and TRBJ1-4, the complete variable domain reads DGGITQSPKYLFRKEGQNVTLSCEQNLNHDAMYWYRQDPGQGLRLIYYSQIVNDFQKGDIAEGYSVSREKKESFPLTVTSAQKNPTAFYLCASSPGGLTEKLFFGSGTQLSVL.

This chain uses TRBV6-1 with TRBJ2-1; TRBD2 aligns across 8 bases. V dropped 0 bases and J dropped 3; count of bases not matched to a gene: 7. CDR3 length: 17 amino acids. The germline V gene encodes CDR1 MNHNS and CDR2 SASEGT. As DNA, the CDR3 is TGTGCCAGCAGTGAAGCGCTTAGAGCGGGGGACTACAATGAGCAGTTCTTC. Translation gives CASSEALRAGDYNEQFF.

The chain combines TRBV9 with TRBJ2-6; 12 bases match TRBD2. This CDR3 comprises 18 residues. Looked up from germline, CDR1 is SGDLS and CDR2 is YYNGEE. V lost 3 bases to trimming and J lost 0 bases; unmatched junction nucleotides: 4. The CDR3 loop reads CASSGTSGEGSGANVLTF. In DNA, the CDR3 is TGTGCCAGCAGCGGGACTAGCGGGGAGGGCTCTGGGGCCAACGTCCTGACTTTC.

The DNA for the CDR3 is TGTGCCAGCAGTTACTCGATGTCCCCGAATGAAAAACTGTTTTTT. It translates to CASSYSMSPNEKLFF. The rearrangement uses TRBV6-5 and TRBJ1-4; D not certain. This CDR3 contains 15 residues. The germline V and J ends were trimmed by 0 bases and 5 bases, with 10 bases remaining between them. The germline gives CDR1 MNHEY, CDR2 SVGAGI.

The rearrangement links TRBV10-3 to TRBJ1-1; D remains ambiguous. Trimming took 3 bases from V and 4 from J, leaving 6 bases between them. Per the germline V gene, CDR1 is ENHRY and CDR2 is SYGVKD. The CDR3 is made up of 12 amino acids. The DNA of the CDR3 is TGTGCCATCAGTGACGTCCTCACTGAAGCTTTCTTT. This codes for CAISDVLTEAFF.

The chain employs TRBV5-4 and TRBJ2-1; TRBD2 agrees at 8 bases. This CDR3 is built from 14 residues. V lost 4 bases, J lost 7 bases, and 7 bases stayed unmatched. Germline CDR1 and CDR2: SGHNT and YYREEE (reference sequence). The CDR3: CASSREGLVNEQFF. CDR3 DNA: TGTGCCAGCAGCCGGGAGGGACTAGTTAATGAGCAGTTCTTC.

The chain combines TRBV25-1 with TRBJ1-6, with 10 bases that match TRBD1. The CDR3 has 15 residues. Germline values: CDR1 MGHDK, CDR2 SYGVNS. Losses at the gene ends were 3 bases for V and 10 bases for J; bases not matched to a gene: 6. Here the CDR3 reads CASSESGTGVSPLHF. CDR3 nucleotide sequence: TGTGCCAGCAGTGAGTCCGGGACAGGGGTATCACCCCTCCACTTT.

This chain links TRBV19 with TRBJ1-1; D call uncertain. The CDR3 covers 14 residues. The V end lost 7 bases, the J end lost 4 bases, and 16 bases lay between the germline ends. Per germline, CDR1 LNHDA and CDR2 SQIVND (reference sequence). CDR3 loop: CASIFSADITEAFF. In nucleotides, the CDR3 is TGTGCCAGTATTTTTTCGGCGGATATCACTGAAGCTTTCTTT.